These 10 T cell receptor beta chains originate from one sample sequenced in a study of glioma-infiltrating T cells after dendritic cell vaccination. The protocol was immunoSEQ multiplex PCR, while the TCRdb copy is restricted to in-frame clones and leaves out a portion. The data hold fewer than 85,000 clones, with roughly four fifths observed a single time. The starting material was blood, obtained before dendritic cell vaccination. The receptors derive from a human donor with glioblastoma.

In its sample, this clone was seen a few times. This chain connects TRBV2 to TRBJ1-3; D uncertain. CDR3 length equals 14 residues. Germline assignment: CDR1 SNHLY and CDR2 FYNNEI. With 8 bases removed from V and 0 bases from J, the gap between germline ends came to 11 bases. This CDR3 reads CASVAGLSGNTIYF. DNA of the CDR3: TGTGCCAGCGTCGCAGGACTCTCTGGAAACACCATATATTTT.

V usage is TRBV29-1 and J usage is TRBJ1-2; D gene unclear. The V gene's germline CDR1 is SQVTM and CDR2 ANQGSEA. The length of the CDR3 is 13 residues. With 3 bases removed from V and 4 bases from J, the gap between germline ends came to 12 bases. In DNA, the CDR3 is TGCAGCGTTGATATGCTGGGGAGCTATGGCTACACCTTC. Translating it yields CSVDMLGSYGYTF. The whole variable domain, remainder taken from reference TRBV29-1 and TRBJ1-2, is SAVISQKPSRDICQRGTSLTIQCQVDSQVTMMFWYRQQPGQSLTLIATANQGSEATYESGFVIDKFPISRPNLTFSTLTVSNMSPEDSSIYLCSVDMLGSYGYTFGSGTRLTVV.

The chain employs TRBV6-4 and TRBJ1-3; a possible D gene is TRBD1 (5 bases). The V end was cut by 0 bases, the J end by 0 bases, with 21 bases between. CDR1 MRHNA and CDR2 SNTAGT come from the germline V gene. CDR3 length equals 20 residues. The CDR3 reads CASSDSRCRAPMSSGNTIYF. CDR3 sequence (DNA): TGTGCCAGCAGTGACTCGCGTTGCAGGGCCCCGATGAGCTCTGGAAACACCATATATTTT.

The chain couples TRBV5-4 to TRBJ2-7; 7 positions match TRBD1. CDR1 and CDR2 (germline): SGHNT, YYREEE (reference sequence). With V trimmed by 4 bases and J by 7 bases, 11 bases remained unmatched. CDR3 size: 14 residues. Here the CDR3 reads CASSPAGGIGEQYV. The DNA for the CDR3 is TGTGCCAGCAGCCCCGCAGGGGGTATTGGAGAGCAGTACGTC.

The chain carries TRBV28 and TRBJ2-3, with D possibly matching TRBD1 (5 bases). The CDR3 has 13 amino acids. V was trimmed by 2 bases and J by 3 bases, leaving 6 bases between them. Germline lookup yields CDR1 MDHEN and CDR2 SYDVKM. This chain's CDR3 is CASSLRQTDTQYF. CDR3 sequence (DNA): TGTGCCAGCAGTTTAAGACAGACAGATACGCAGTATTTT. The full variable domain, with the rest looked up from reference TRBV28 and TRBJ2-3, is DVKVTQSSRYLVKRTGEKVFLECVQDMDHENMFWYRQDPGLGLRLIYFSYDVKMKEKGDIPEGYSVSREKKERFSLILESASTNQTSMYLCASSLRQTDTQYFGPGTRLTVL.

The V call is TRBV4-1, the J call TRBJ2-2; the D gene is possibly TRBD1 (5 bases). This CDR3 has 13 amino acids. Germline values: CDR1 MGHRA, CDR2 YSYEKL. V was shortened by 4 bases and J by 5 bases, with 8 bases between the two germline ends. For the CDR3, the DNA is TGCGCCAGCAGCCTCGACAGAACCGGGGAGCTGTTTTTT. Amino acid sequence: CASSLDRTGELFF.

V is TRBV6-5 and J is TRBJ1-4, with TRBD1 matching over 7 bases. Trimming took 7 bases from V and 7 from J; bases not matched to a gene: 9. Germline CDR1 is MNHEY and CDR2 is SVGAGI. CDR3 length: 14 residues. CDR3 amino acids: CASTSRQGGEKLFF. The CDR3 DNA reads TGTGCCAGCACCTCGAGGCAGGGGGGTGAAAAACTGTTTTTT.

The chain couples TRBV4-2 to TRBJ1-3; tentatively, D is TRBD1 (6 bases). The ends were cut back, 4 bases at V and 2 bases at J, with 18 bases in the middle. The CDR3 covers 17 residues. Germline CDR1 LGHNA, CDR2 YNFKEQ. CDR3 residues: CASSLLTGSGAGNTIYF. The CDR3 DNA is TGTGCCAGCAGCCTCCTTACAGGGTCAGGAGCTGGAAACACCATATATTTT.

V gene TRBV29-1 combines with J gene TRBJ2-3, with D unclear. The CDR3 is 13 residues long. Germline V CDR1 and CDR2: SQVTM, ANQGSEA. V was cut by 4 bases and J by 4 bases, with 12 bases left in between. This CDR3 is CSVVKTTPDTQYF. As DNA, the CDR3 is TGCAGCGTTGTGAAAACTACCCCAGATACGCAGTATTTT.

This chain connects TRBV4-2 to TRBJ1-4; TRBD1 matches at 8 bases. The length of the CDR3 is 16 residues. Germline trimming cut 3 bases from V and 6 bases from J; bases unmatched to any gene: 9. CDR1 and CDR2 (germline): LGHNA, YNFKEQ. Here the CDR3 reads CASSQGTGGTDEKLFF. The DNA for the CDR3 is TGTGCCAGCAGCCAGGGTACAGGGGGTACGGATGAAAAACTGTTTTTT.